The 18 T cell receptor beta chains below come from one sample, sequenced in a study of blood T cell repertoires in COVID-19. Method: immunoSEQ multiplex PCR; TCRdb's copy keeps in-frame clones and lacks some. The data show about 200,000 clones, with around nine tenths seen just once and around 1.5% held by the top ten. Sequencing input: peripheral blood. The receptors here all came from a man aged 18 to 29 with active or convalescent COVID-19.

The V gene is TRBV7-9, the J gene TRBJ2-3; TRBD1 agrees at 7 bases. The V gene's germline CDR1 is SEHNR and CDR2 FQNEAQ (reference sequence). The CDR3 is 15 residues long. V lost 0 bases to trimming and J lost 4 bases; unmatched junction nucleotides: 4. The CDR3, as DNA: TGTGCCAGCAGCTTAGCAGGACAGGTAGCAGATACGCAGTATTTT. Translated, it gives CASSLAGQVADTQYF.

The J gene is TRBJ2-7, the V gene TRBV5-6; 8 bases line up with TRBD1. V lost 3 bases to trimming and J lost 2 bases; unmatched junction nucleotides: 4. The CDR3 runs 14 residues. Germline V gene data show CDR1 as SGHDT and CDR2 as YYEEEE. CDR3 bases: TGTGCCAGCAGCTCGACAGGGGTCCCCTACGAGCAGTACTTC. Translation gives CASSSTGVPYEQYF. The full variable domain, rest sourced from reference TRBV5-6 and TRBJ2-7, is DAGVTQSPTHLIKTRGQQVTLRCSPKSGHDTVSWYQQALGQGPQFIFQYYEEEERQRGNFPDRFSGHQFPNYSSELNVNALLLGDSALYLCASSSTGVPYEQYFGPGTRLTVT.

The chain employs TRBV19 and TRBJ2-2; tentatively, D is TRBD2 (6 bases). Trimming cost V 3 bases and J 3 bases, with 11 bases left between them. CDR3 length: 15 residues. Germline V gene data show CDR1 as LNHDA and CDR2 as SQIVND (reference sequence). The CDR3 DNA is TGTGCCAGTAGTATCGGCGGGATTGACACCGGGGAGCTGTTTTTT. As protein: CASSIGGIDTGELFF.

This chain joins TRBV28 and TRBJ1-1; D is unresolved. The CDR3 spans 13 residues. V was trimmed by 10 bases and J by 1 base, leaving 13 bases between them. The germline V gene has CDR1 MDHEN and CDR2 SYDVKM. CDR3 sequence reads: CATRLSGNTEAFF. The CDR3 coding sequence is TGTGCCACACGCCTCTCAGGGAACACTGAAGCTTTCTTT.

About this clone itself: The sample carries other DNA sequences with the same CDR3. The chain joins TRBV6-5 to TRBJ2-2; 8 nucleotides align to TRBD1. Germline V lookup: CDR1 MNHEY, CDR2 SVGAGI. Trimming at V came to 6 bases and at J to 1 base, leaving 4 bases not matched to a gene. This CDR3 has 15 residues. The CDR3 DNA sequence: TGTGCCAGCAGAACCGGGACAGGGAACACCGGGGAGCTGTTTTTT. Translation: CASRTGTGNTGELFF.

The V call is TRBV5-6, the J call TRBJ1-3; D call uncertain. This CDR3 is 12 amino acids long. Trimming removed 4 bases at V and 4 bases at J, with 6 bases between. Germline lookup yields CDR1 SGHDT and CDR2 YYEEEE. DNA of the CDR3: TGTGCCAGCAGCGAGGTCGGAAACACCATATATTTT. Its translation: CASSEVGNTIYF.

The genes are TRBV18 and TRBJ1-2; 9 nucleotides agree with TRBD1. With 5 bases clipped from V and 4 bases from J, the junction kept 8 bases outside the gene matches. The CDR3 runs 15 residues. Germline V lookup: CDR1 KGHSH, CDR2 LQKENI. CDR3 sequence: CASSKDRGQGYGYTF. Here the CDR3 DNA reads TGTGCCAGCTCAAAAGACAGGGGACAGGGCTATGGCTACACCTTC.

The CDR3 spells CASSLGQWDTQYF. In DNA form, the CDR3 reads TGTGCCAGCAGCCTGGGACAGTGGGATACGCAGTATTTT. The chain carries TRBV12-3 or TRBV12-4 and TRBJ2-3, with TRBD1 identical over 7 bases. Losses at the gene ends were 6 bases for V and 6 bases for J; bases not matched to a gene: 6. The CDR3 consists of 13 residues.

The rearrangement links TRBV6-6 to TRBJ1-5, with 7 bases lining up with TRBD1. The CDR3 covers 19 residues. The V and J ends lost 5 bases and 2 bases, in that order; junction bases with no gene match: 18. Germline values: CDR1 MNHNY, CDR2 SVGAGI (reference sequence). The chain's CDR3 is CASSQALQGVRFGNQPQHF. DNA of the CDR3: TGTGCCAGCAGTCAGGCACTGCAGGGGGTAAGGTTTGGCAATCAGCCCCAGCATTTT.

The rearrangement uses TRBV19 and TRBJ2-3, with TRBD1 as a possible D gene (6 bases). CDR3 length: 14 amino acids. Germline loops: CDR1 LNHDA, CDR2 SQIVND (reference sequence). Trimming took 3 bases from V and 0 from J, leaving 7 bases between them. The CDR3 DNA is TGTGCCAGTAGTATTACAGGGAGCACAGATACGCAGTATTTT. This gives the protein CASSITGSTDTQYF.

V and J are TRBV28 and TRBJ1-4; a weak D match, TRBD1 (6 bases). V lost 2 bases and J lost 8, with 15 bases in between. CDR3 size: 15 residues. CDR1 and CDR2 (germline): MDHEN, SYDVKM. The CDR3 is CASSLRGMGGEKLFF. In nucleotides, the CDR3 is TGTGCCAGCAGTTTAAGGGGGATGGGTGGGGAAAAACTGTTTTTT.

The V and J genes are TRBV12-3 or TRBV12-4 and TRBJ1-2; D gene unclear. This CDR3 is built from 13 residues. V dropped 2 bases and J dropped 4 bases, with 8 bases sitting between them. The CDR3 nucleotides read TGTGCCAGCAGTTTACGTACATCCTATGGCTACACCTTC. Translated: CASSLRTSYGYTF.

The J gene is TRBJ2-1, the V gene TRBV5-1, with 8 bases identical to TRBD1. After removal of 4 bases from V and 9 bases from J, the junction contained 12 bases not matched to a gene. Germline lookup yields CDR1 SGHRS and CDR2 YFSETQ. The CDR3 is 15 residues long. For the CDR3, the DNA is TGCGCCAGCAGCCCGACAGGGGAAAGTAGGGGTGAGCAGTTCTTC. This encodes CASSPTGESRGEQFF.

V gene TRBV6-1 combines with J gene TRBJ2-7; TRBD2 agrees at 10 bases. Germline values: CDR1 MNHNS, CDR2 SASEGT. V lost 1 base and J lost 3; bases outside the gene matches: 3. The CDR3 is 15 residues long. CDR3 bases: TGTGCCAGCAGTGAAGGGGGACTAGCGCGCTACGAGCAGTACTTC. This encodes CASSEGGLARYEQYF.

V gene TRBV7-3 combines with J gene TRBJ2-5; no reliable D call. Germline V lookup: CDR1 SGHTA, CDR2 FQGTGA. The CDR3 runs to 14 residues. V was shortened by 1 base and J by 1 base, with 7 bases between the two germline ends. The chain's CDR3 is CASSLMGPQETQYF. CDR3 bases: TGTGCCAGCAGCTTAATGGGCCCCCAAGAGACCCAGTACTTC.

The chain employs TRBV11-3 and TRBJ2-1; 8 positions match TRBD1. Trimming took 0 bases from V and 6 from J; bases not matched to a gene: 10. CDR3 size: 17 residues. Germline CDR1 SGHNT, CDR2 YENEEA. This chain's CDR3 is CASSLDGGQGNSNEQFF. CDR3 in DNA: TGTGCCAGCAGCTTAGATGGAGGACAGGGAAATAGCAATGAGCAGTTCTTC.

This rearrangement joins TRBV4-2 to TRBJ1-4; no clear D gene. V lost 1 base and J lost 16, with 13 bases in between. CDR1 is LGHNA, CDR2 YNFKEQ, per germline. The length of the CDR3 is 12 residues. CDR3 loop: CASSQVGEGQFF. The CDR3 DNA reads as TGTGCCAGCAGCCAAGTAGGTGAGGGTCAGTTTTTT.

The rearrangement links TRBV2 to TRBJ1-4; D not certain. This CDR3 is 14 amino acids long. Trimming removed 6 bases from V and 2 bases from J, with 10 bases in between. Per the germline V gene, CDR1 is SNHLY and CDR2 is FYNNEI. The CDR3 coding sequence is TGTGCCAGCAGGACGGTGAGGACTAATGAAAAACTGTTTTTT. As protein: CASRTVRTNEKLFF.